A selection of T cell receptor beta chains follows, all from one sample in a study of blood T cell repertoires in COVID-19. Generated by immunoSEQ multiplex PCR, the TCRdb table keeps only in-frame clones and is missing some. The table lists roughly 100,000 clones, about 75% of them singletons. The sequencing input was peripheral blood. These receptors were collected from a woman of 80 years or more with acute or convalescent COVID-19. The CDR3 runs from the conserved cysteine through the conserved F or W. A D gene is named only where the DNA matches it firmly. Only some rows state a clone size, as once, few, many or a class for expanded clones.

V gene	J gene	D gene	CDR3 length	clone size	CDR3 protein	CDR3 DNA
TRBV6-6	TRBJ1-2	-	15	many	CASSPGVYSYYGYTF	TGTGCCAGCAGTCCAGGGGTTTATTCTTACTATGGCTACACCTTC
TRBV7-2	TRBJ1-3	TRBD1	15	-	CASSQTGPPGNTIYF	TGTGCCAGCAGCCAGACAGGGCCCCCTGGAAACACCATATATTTT
TRBV7-2	TRBJ2-7	TRBD2	14	-	CASRPGLAPYEQYF	TGTGCCAGCCGCCCGGGACTAGCGCCTTACGAGCAGTACTTC
TRBV21-1	TRBJ2-1	-	11	-	CASSKTGNQFF	TGTGCCAGCAGCAAGACAGGGAACCAGTTCTTC
TRBV6-8	TRBJ2-1	-	10	-	CASTNFWQFF	TGTGCCAGCACCAACTTTTGGCAGTTCTTC
TRBV11-2	TRBJ2-1	-	14	few	CASRVTGTYNEQFF	TGTGCCAGCAGGGTGACTGGCACCTACAATGAGCAGTTCTTC
TRBV5-5	TRBJ1-6	-	15	-	CASSLRLAGDSPLHF	TGTGCCAGCAGCTTGAGGCTAGCAGGCGATTCACCCCTCCACTTT
TRBV6-6	TRBJ2-3	-	13	-	CASSYPGTDTQYF	TGTGCCAGCAGTTACCCAGGCACAGATACGCAGTATTTT
TRBV29-1	TRBJ1-2	-	14	many	CSAGGGYGNYGYTF	TGCAGCGCCGGTGGGGGCTACGGAAACTATGGCTACACCTTC
TRBV7-2	TRBJ2-7	-	13	few	CASSFSSSYEQYF	TGTGCCAGCAGCTTTAGCAGCTCCTACGAGCAGTACTTC
TRBV5-6	TRBJ1-3	-	13	-	CASSLGTGNTIYF	TGTGCCAGCAGCTTGGGTACTGGAAACACCATATATTTT
TRBV9	TRBJ2-1	-	15	few	CASSVGANSYNEQFF	TGTGCCAGCAGCGTAGGGGCGAACTCCTACAATGAGCAGTTCTTC
TRBV11-2	TRBJ2-1	TRBD2	15	-	CASSFGDYGDNEQFF	TGTGCCAGCAGCTTTGGGGACTATGGGGACAATGAGCAGTTCTTC
TRBV7-2	TRBJ1-2	-	12	-	CASSPLDYGYTF	TGTGCCAGCAGCCCTTTAGACTATGGCTACACCTTC
TRBV20-1	TRBJ2-1	-	10	-	CSASTRSLFF	TGCAGTGCTAGCACTAGATCTCTGTTCTTC
TRBV30	TRBJ2-7	-	13	-	CAWRGTGTGEQYF	TGTGCCTGGAGGGGCACAGGGACGGGCGAGCAGTACTTC
TRBV5-6	TRBJ2-4	-	15	-	CASSFWGPTKNIQYF	TGTGCCAGCAGCTTTTGGGGGCCGACCAAAAACATTCAGTACTTC
TRBV19	TRBJ1-4	-	17	-	CASSRRRQRATNEKLFF	TGTGCCAGTAGCCGGAGAAGGCAGAGAGCAACTAATGAAAAACTGTTTTTT
TRBV7-9	TRBJ1-1	TRBD1	14	-	CASSLGQGGAEAFF	TGTGCCAGCAGCCTGGGACAGGGCGGGGCTGAAGCTTTCTTT
TRBV19	TRBJ2-7	TRBD2	13	-	CASSILGGSEQYF	TGTGCCAGTAGTATACTGGGCGGGAGCGAGCAGTACTTC
TRBV2	TRBJ2-3	TRBD2	17	-	CASSGGLGLAGADTQYF	TGTGCCAGCAGTGGGGGGCTGGGACTAGCGGGAGCAGATACGCAGTATTTT
TRBV19	TRBJ2-3	-	15	-	CASSITTTSTDTQYF	TGTGCCAGTAGTATCACAACAACCAGCACAGATACGCAGTATTTT
TRBV19	TRBJ2-7	TRBD1	14	-	CASSIPGQIYEQYF	TGTGCCAGTAGTATCCCGGGACAGATTTACGAGCAGTACTTC
TRBV7-3	TRBJ2-7	TRBD1	13	few	CASSRDRGDEQYF	TGTGCCAGCAGCCGCGACAGGGGAGACGAGCAGTACTTC
TRBV5-6	TRBJ1-5	-	14	few	CASSRRESNQPQHF	TGTGCCAGCAGCCGACGGGAGAGCAATCAGCCCCAGCATTTT
TRBV18	TRBJ2-7	-	15	-	CASSPSVGASYEQYF	TGTGCCAGCTCACCATCGGTGGGGGCATCCTACGAGCAGTACTTC
TRBV18	TRBJ2-6	-	16	once	CASSPPGLSGANVLTF	TGTGCCAGCTCACCACCAGGACTATCTGGGGCCAACGTCCTGACTTTC
TRBV5-6	TRBJ1-2	-	15	few	CASSPGGGTLYGYTF	TGTGCCAGCAGCCCGGGAGGGGGGACACTCTATGGCTACACCTTC
TRBV6-6	TRBJ2-6	-	15	-	CASSLRTAGANVLTF	TGTGCCAGCAGCCTCCGGACAGCTGGGGCCAACGTCCTGACTTTC
TRBV4-3	TRBJ2-5	-	16	-	CASSQQWGLGSNAQYF	TGCGCCAGCAGCCAACAATGGGGTCTGGGGAGTAACGCCCAGTACTTC
TRBV7-2	TRBJ2-7	TRBD1	13	few	CATGTGLSYEQYF	TGTGCCACCGGGACAGGCCTTTCCTACGAGCAGTACTTC
TRBV9	TRBJ2-1	TRBD2	13	-	CASSTTSRNEQFF	TGTGCCAGCAGCACGACTAGCCGCAATGAGCAGTTCTTC
TRBV11-2	TRBJ2-3	-	14	-	CASSLVSEGDTQYF	TGTGCCAGCAGCTTAGTTTCAGAGGGAGATACGCAGTATTTT
TRBV2	TRBJ2-5	-	14	few	CASSGYTVGETQYF	TGTGCCAGCAGTGGGTATACGGTCGGGGAGACCCAGTACTTC
TRBV7-9	TRBJ2-1	-	14	-	CASRGGEGVGEQFF	TGTGCCAGCAGGGGCGGCGAGGGAGTGGGTGAGCAGTTCTTC
TRBV6-2/TRBV6-3	TRBJ2-1	TRBD2	16	-	CASSYSYSGRNNEQFF	TGTGCCAGCAGTTACAGTTATAGCGGGAGGAACAATGAGCAGTTCTTC
TRBV7-3	TRBJ1-5	TRBD1	13	once	CASSRDRDQPQHF	TGTGCCAGCAGCAGGGACAGGGATCAGCCCCAGCATTTT
TRBV30	TRBJ1-1	-	12	-	CAWSNRGAEAFF	TGTGCCTGGAGTAACCGGGGGGCTGAAGCTTTCTTT
TRBV7-3	TRBJ2-7	-	13	-	CASSATGTYEQYF	TGTGCCAGCAGCGCGACAGGTACCTACGAGCAGTACTTC
TRBV7-2	TRBJ1-1	TRBD1	17	once	CASTRGQRSSMGTEAFF	TGTGCCAGCACCCGGGGACAGAGGAGTTCTATGGGCACTGAAGCTTTCTTT
TRBV25-1	TRBJ2-1	TRBD2	14	-	CASSLLAGVGEQFF	TGTGCCAGCAGTTTACTAGCGGGAGTCGGTGAGCAGTTCTTC
TRBV27	TRBJ2-2	-	14	-	CASSLGRNTGELFF	TGTGCCAGCAGTTTAGGCCGGAACACCGGGGAGCTGTTTTTT
TRBV27	TRBJ2-7	-	15	-	CASSPQTGPLYEQYF	TGTGCCAGCAGTCCCCAGACAGGACCCCTGTACGAGCAGTACTTC
TRBV7-9	TRBJ1-4	-	13	-	CASSWVADEKLFF	TGTGCCAGCAGTTGGGTGGCGGATGAAAAACTGTTTTTT
TRBV19	TRBJ1-2	TRBD1	17	-	CASSTRDRGQSDYGYTF	TGTGCCAGTAGTACCCGGGACAGGGGCCAATCTGACTATGGCTACACCTTC
TRBV10-3	TRBJ2-7	-	12	-	CAIGGTFYEQYF	TGTGCCATCGGGGGGACTTTCTACGAGCAGTACTTC
TRBV7-3	TRBJ2-1	-	13	-	CASSLSHSGEQFF	TGTGCCAGCAGCTTATCCCACAGCGGGGAGCAGTTCTTC
TRBV2	TRBJ1-3	TRBD1	18	-	CASSGGQALREGRNTIYF	TGTGCCAGCAGTGGGGGACAGGCATTACGCGAAGGGAGAAACACCATATATTTT
TRBV18	TRBJ1-1	TRBD1	13	-	CASSPGQDTEAFF	TGTGCCAGCTCACCGGGACAGGACACTGAAGCTTTCTTT
TRBV18	TRBJ2-2	-	17	once	CASSPPSWQGNTGELFF	TGTGCCAGCTCACCACCGTCTTGGCAGGGGAACACCGGGGAGCTGTTTTTT
TRBV18	TRBJ1-1	-	15	-	CASSPRAGRGTEAFF	TGTGCCAGCTCACCACGGGCCGGGAGGGGCACTGAAGCTTTCTTT